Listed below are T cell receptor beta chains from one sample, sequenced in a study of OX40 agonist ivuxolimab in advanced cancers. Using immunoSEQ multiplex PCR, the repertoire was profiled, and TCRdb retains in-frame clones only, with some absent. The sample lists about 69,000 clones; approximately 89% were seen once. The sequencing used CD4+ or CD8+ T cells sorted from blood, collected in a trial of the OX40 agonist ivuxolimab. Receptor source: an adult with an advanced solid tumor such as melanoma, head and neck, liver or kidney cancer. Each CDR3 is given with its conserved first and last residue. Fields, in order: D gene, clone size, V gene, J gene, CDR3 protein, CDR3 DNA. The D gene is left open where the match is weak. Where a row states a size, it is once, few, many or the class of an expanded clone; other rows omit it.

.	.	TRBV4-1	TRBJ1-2	CASSQDPKIVRENYGYTF	TGCGCCAGCAGCCAAGATCCAAAGATCGTCCGCGAAAACTATGGCTACACCTTC
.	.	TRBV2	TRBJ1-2	CASSERFYGYTF	TGTGCCAGCAGCGAAAGATTCTATGGCTACACCTTC
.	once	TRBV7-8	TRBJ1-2	CASSLGRGNVYGYTF	TGTGCCAGCAGCTTAGGTCGGGGCAACGTCTATGGCTACACCTTC
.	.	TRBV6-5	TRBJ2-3	CASQRADTQYF	TGTGCCAGTCAGAGGGCAGATACGCAGTATTTT
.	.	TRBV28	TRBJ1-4	CASSLSEKLFF	TGTGCCAGCAGTTTAAGTGAAAAACTGTTTTTT
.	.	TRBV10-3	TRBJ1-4	CAISESRGDEKLFF	TGTGCCATCAGTGAGTCGAGAGGAGATGAAAAACTGTTTTTT
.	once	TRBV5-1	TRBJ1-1	CASSLEAGVSEAFF	TGCGCCAGCAGCTTGGAGGCAGGGGTCTCTGAAGCTTTCTTT
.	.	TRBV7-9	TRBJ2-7	CASSLTGLGYEQYF	TGTGCCAGCAGCTTAACAGGGCTGGGCTACGAGCAGTACTTC
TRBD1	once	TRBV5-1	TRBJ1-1	CASSSRPGQGLEAFF	TGCGCCAGCAGCTCCCGACCGGGACAGGGGTTAGAAGCTTTCTTT
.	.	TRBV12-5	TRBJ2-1	CASALRSGGSSYNEQFF	TGTGCTAGTGCTTTGCGGTCTGGCGGTAGCTCCTACAATGAGCAGTTCTTC
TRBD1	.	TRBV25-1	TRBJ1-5	CASSAGTASNQPQHF	TGTGCCAGCAGTGCCGGGACAGCTAGCAATCAGCCCCAGCATTTT
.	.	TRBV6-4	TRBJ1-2	CASSESGGSRGYTF	TGTGCCAGCAGCGAGTCGGGAGGGTCTAGAGGCTACACCTTC
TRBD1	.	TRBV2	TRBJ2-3	CASSEDRGGTDTQYF	TGTGCCAGCAGTGAAGACAGGGGGGGCACAGATACGCAGTATTTT
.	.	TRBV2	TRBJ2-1	CASSETSPDNEQFF	TGTGCCAGCAGTGAAACTAGCCCCGACAATGAGCAGTTCTTC
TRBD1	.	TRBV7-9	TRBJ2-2	CASRRGTGGVFDTGELFF	TGTGCCAGCAGACGCGGGACAGGGGGCGTGTTCGACACCGGGGAGCTGTTTTTT
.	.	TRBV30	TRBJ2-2	CAWSVEGGHRGAVF	TGTGCCTGGAGTGTAGAAGGAGGACACCGGGGAGCTGTTTTT
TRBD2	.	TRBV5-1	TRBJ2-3	CASSSGLAGGKTSTDTQYF	TGCGCCAGCAGCTCAGGACTAGCGGGGGGGAAAACTAGCACAGATACGCAGTATTTT
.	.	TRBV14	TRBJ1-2	CASSQDLDSFNYGYTF	TGTGCCAGCAGCCAAGATTTGGACAGTTTTAACTATGGCTACACCTTC
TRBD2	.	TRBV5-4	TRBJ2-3	CASSNKLVLAGGDTQYF	TGTGCCAGCAGCAACAAACTCGTGTTAGCGGGAGGTGATACGCAGTATTTT
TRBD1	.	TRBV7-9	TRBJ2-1	CASSSPRDRGFDEQFF	TGTGCCAGCAGCAGCCCCCGGGACAGGGGTTTCGACGAGCAGTTCTTC
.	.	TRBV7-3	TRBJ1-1	CASSFDLNTEAFF	TGTGCCAGCAGCTTCGACTTGAACACTGAAGCTTTCTTT
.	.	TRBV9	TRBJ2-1	CASSVVSGYNEQFF	TGTGCCAGCAGCGTTGTTAGCGGTTACAATGAGCAGTTCTTC
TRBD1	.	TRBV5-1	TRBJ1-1	CASSKGTGRTEAFF	TGCGCCAGCAGCAAAGGGACAGGGAGGACTGAAGCTTTCTTT
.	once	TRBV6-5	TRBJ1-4	CASSYDEKLFF	TGTGCCAGCAGTTACGATGAAAAACTGTTTTTT
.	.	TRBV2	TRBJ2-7	CAGSPPTGRYEQYF	TGTGCCGGCAGCCCGCCAACAGGGCGCTACGAGCAGTACTTC
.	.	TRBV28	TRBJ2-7	CASSHRGGGAHYEQYF	TGTGCCAGCAGTCACCGGGGTGGCGGAGCTCACTACGAGCAGTACTTC
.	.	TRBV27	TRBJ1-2	CASSTRPNGAGYTF	TGTGCCAGCAGCACGCGGCCCAACGGGGCTGGCTACACCTTC
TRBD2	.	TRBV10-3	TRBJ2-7	CAISGSSGSSSEQYF	TGTGCCATCAGTGGGAGTAGCGGGAGCTCATCCGAGCAGTACTTC
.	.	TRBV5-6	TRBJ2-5	CASSLAGLPESGRETQYF	TGTGCCAGCAGCTTGGCCGGGCTACCTGAAAGTGGGCGAGAGACCCAGTACTTC
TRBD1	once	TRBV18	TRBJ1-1	CASSPDDRDTEAFF	TGTGCCAGCTCACCGGACGACAGGGACACTGAAGCTTTCTTT
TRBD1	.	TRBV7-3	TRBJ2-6	CASSSKITTGVGSGANVLTF	TGTGCCAGCAGCTCCAAAATAACGACAGGGGTGGGCTCTGGGGCCAACGTCCTGACTTTC
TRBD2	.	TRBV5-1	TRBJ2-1	CASSAATSGNNEQFF	TGCGCCAGCAGCGCGGCGACTAGCGGGAACAATGAGCAGTTCTTC
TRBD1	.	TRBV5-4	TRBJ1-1	CASSKTGQAEAFF	TGTGCCAGCAGCAAAACGGGACAGGCCGAAGCTTTCTTT
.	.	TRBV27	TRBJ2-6	CATKGTPPGANVLTF	TGTGCGACGAAAGGGACGCCCCCTGGGGCCAACGTCCTGACTTTC
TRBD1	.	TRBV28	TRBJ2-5	CASSTRGLVETQYF	TGTGCCAGCAGTACTAGGGGGCTGGTTGAGACCCAGTACTTC
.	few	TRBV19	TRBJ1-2	CASKEGRNYGYTF	TGTGCCAGTAAGGAAGGGCGAAACTATGGCTACACCTTC
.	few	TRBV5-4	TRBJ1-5	CASSLGVGDQPQHF	TGTGCCAGCAGCTTGGGGGTTGGGGATCAGCCCCAGCATTTT
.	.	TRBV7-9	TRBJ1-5	CASSLGGASNQPQHF	TGTGCCAGCAGCTTAGGGGGGGCTAGCAATCAGCCCCAGCATTTT
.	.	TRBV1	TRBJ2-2	CTSGGEVAGLSGELFF	TGCACCAGCGGGGGAGAGGTAGCGGGACTTAGCGGGGAGCTGTTTTTT
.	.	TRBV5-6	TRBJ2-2	CASSFWLRELFF	TGTGCCAGCAGCTTCTGGCTCCGGGAGCTGTTTTTT
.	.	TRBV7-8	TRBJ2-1	CASSSGSGRPTGNEQFF	TGTGCCAGCAGCTCCGGTTCGGGACGCCCAACGGGGAATGAGCAGTTCTTC
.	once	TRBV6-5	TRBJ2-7	CASRRGAAYEQYF	TGTGCCTCACGCAGAGGGGCAGCCTACGAGCAGTACTTC
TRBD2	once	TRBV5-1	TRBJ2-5	CASSLGTSGRIVEETQYF	TGCGCCAGCAGCTTGGGGACTAGCGGGAGAATAGTGGAAGAGACCCAGTACTTC